This T cell receptor beta chain was captured in a study of identical twins. Study results and caveats: The study drew conclusions from cross-sectional statistical analysis, not from following the same donors.

Each CDR3 protein is one row after TCRdb ran MiXCR on the 5' RACE reads. The sample holds roughly 1,500,000 distinct CDR3 sequences, less than 35% seen once. CDR1 DFQATT and CDR2 SNEGSKA come from the germline V gene (reference sequence). The CDR3 consists of 15 residues. Trimming at V came to 0 bases and at J to 4 bases, leaving 5 bases not matched to a gene. This clonotype was seen a handful of times. The antigen is not known. V gene TRBV20-1 combines with J gene TRBJ1-5; 8 nucleotides match TRBD1. Sequencing was carried out using cord blood. The receptor's source is a newborn girl in good health. The CDR3 coding sequence is TGCAGTGCTAGAGATCCGGACAGGGCGAATCAGCCCCAGCATTTT. This gives the protein CSARDPDRANQPQHF.